This T cell receptor beta chain was retrieved from a study of vaccination and CD4 T cells after COVID-19. Note on this clonotype: Its antigen is unidentified.

The study sequenced cultured CD4+ T cell DNA using the Oncomine TCR Beta short-read assay. In TCRdb, the PCR reads were re-called with MiXCR into one record per CDR3 protein. This sample has about 13,000 distinct CDR3 sequences, with approximately 58% found just once. The CDR3 consists of 15 residues. V shed 4 bases, J shed 3 bases, and the junction held 8 bases outside the gene matches. Germline V gene data show CDR1 as LNHDA and CDR2 as SQIVND (reference sequence). The treatment here: approximately nine-day PBMC culture with coronavirus spike peptide pools or control peptides (ViraFEST assay). Sequencing used CD4+ T cells from blood, cultured in vitro. The chain is built from TRBV19 and TRBJ1-2; 7 bases map to TRBD1. The receptor's source is a human donor who had recovered from COVID-19. The CDR3 is CASSKERTGDYGYTF. Here the CDR3 DNA reads TGTGCCAGTAGTAAGGAGCGCACAGGGGACTATGGCTACACCTTC.